This T cell receptor (beta chain) derives from a study of shared clonotypes between healthy human individuals. Naive CD8 cells comprised CD45RO-negative, CCR7-positively selected cells, excluding terminally differentiated effector memory CD45RA+ cells. The table came from immunoSEQ multiplex PCR; TCRdb's copy has only in-frame clones and leaves some out. The sample yields approximately 1.9 million clones, just under 95% seen once. Trimming at V came to 0 bases and at J to 2 bases, leaving 5 bases not matched to a gene. Germline CDR1 is SQVTM and CDR2 is ANQGSEA. CDR3 length: 16 residues. The chain employs TRBV29-1 and TRBJ2-3; 10 bases map to TRBD2. The sequence came from a man younger than 35 in good health. Some clones in this sample may be carry-over from other donors' samples. The sample consisted of naive CD8+ T cells from PBMCs. In DNA form, the CDR3 reads TGCAGCGTTGAAGATCATACTAGCGGGAACACAGATACGCAGTATTTT. As protein: CSVEDHTSGNTDTQYF.